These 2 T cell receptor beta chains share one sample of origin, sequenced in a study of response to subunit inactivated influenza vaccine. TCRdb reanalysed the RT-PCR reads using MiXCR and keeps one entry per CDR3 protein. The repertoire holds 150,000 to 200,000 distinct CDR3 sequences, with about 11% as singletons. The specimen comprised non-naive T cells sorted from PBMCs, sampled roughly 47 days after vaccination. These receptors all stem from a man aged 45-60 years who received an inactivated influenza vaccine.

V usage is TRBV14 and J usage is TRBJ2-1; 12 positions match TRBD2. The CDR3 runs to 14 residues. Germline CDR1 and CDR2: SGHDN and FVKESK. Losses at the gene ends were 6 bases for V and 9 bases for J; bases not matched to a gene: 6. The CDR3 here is CASRTSGSSGEQFF. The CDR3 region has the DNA TGTGCCAGCAGGACTAGCGGGAGTTCTGGTGAGCAGTTCTTC.

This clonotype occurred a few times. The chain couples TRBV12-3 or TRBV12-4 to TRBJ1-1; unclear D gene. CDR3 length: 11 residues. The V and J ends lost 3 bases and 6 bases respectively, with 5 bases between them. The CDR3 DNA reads TGTGCCAGCAGTTTTTTATCTGAAGCTTTCTTT. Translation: CASSFLSEAFF.